The 29 T cell receptor beta chains listed next were all sequenced from one sample in a study of CD8 T cells in Susac syndrome. Reverse transcription used roughly 0.45 to 1 ug RNA and random hexamers. In TCRdb, the immunoSEQ multiplex PCR reads were re-called with MiXCR into one record per CDR3 protein. The table lists about 210,000 distinct CDR3 sequences, 95% of them singletons, with 0.075% to 0.095% in the top ten. Sample: CD4+ T cells from PBMCs. The source is a human donor with multiple sclerosis.

The rearrangement uses TRBV29-1 and TRBJ2-1, with D possibly being TRBD2 (5 bases). Germline V gene sequence: CDR1 SQVTM, CDR2 ANQGSEA. The CDR3 has 14 amino acids. Trimming removed 8 bases at V and 6 bases at J, with 20 bases between. The CDR3 protein is CSTTQGLYLNEQFF. CDR3 nucleotide sequence: TGCAGCACGACACAAGGACTTTATCTCAATGAGCAGTTCTTC.

This chain connects TRBV2 to TRBJ2-3; the D gene is possibly TRBD1 (6 bases). Germline lookup yields CDR1 SNHLY and CDR2 FYNNEI. Trimming pared 6 bases from V and 1 base from J, leaving 17 bases between. CDR3 length equals 16 residues. The CDR3 nucleotides read TGTGCCAGCAGGGGTGGCAGGGGAATTGGCACAGATACGCAGTATTTT. Protein sequence: CASRGGRGIGTDTQYF.

This chain links TRBV4-2 with TRBJ2-2; D may be TRBD2 (6 bases). CDR3 length: 16 amino acids. Germline CDR1 reads LGHNA; CDR2 reads YNFKEQ. Trimming cost V 8 bases and J 6 bases, with 22 bases left between them. The CDR3 spells CASGEVGRERAGELFF. In DNA, the CDR3 is TGTGCCAGCGGGGAAGTGGGGCGGGAAAGGGCCGGGGAGCTGTTTTTT.

The chain links TRBV9 to TRBJ2-3, with D uncertain. Germline V lookup: CDR1 SGDLS, CDR2 YYNGEE. The CDR3 loop spans 12 amino acids. Trimming took off 2 bases at V and 5 bases at J, with 6 bases between the two ends. As DNA, the CDR3 is TGTGCCAGCAGCGTCGTGGGAGATACGCAGTATTTT. It is translated as CASSVVGDTQYF.

The rearrangement links TRBV11-1 to TRBJ2-5, with D unresolved. CDR3 length: 15 residues. Germline assignment: CDR1 SGHAT and CDR2 FQDESV (reference sequence). The V end lost 2 bases, the J end lost 0 bases, and 10 bases lay between the germline ends. The CDR3 DNA reads as TGTGCCAGCAGCTTAATGCCGAGCAACCAAGAGACCCAGTACTTC. Translating it yields CASSLMPSNQETQYF.

The chain carries TRBV7-9 and TRBJ2-6; maybe TRBD2 (6 bases). V shed 5 bases and J shed 0 bases, with 11 bases lying between them. CDR3 length: 16 residues. Germline-derived CDR1 and CDR2 are SEHNR and FQNEAQ (reference sequence). CDR3 DNA: TGTGCCAGCAGCCGGGAGAGCGTCTCTGGGGCCAACGTCCTGACTTTC. Amino acid sequence: CASSRESVSGANVLTF.

V gene TRBV18 combines with J gene TRBJ2-7, with a tentative D call TRBD1 (5 bases). The V gene lost 6 bases and the J gene lost 4 bases, with 10 bases spanning the gap. From germline, CDR1 is KGHSH and CDR2 LQKENI. This CDR3 has 12 residues. The CDR3 DNA follows: TGTGCCAGCTCCCTAAGGGGATACGAGCAGTACTTC. Protein: CASSLRGYEQYF.

The gene calls are TRBV28 and TRBJ2-5; D is perhaps TRBD1 (6 bases). Trimming took 9 bases from V and 2 from J, leaving 7 bases between them. This CDR3 has 11 residues. Germline CDR1 and CDR2: MDHEN and SYDVKM. CDR3 coding DNA: TGTGCCAGTGGACAGCAAGAGACCCAGTACTTC. Protein product: CASGQQETQYF. The variable domain in full, with the rest retrieved from reference TRBV28 and TRBJ2-5, is DVKVTQSSRYLVKRTGEKVFLECVQDMDHENMFWYRQDPGLGLRLIYFSYDVKMKEKGDIPEGYSVSREKKERFSLILESASTNQTSMYLCASGQQETQYFGPGTRLLVL.

The CDR3 loop reads CASSLRWGGRTDTQYF. CDR3 DNA sequence: TGTGCCAGCAGCCTTCGCTGGGGAGGGCGCACAGATACGCAGTATTTT. The gene calls are TRBV3-1 and TRBJ2-3, with TRBD2 identical over 7 bases. Germline CDR1 LGHDT, CDR2 YNNKEL (reference sequence). With 4 bases clipped from V and 1 base from J, the junction kept 8 bases outside the gene matches. The CDR3 has 16 residues.

The rearrangement links TRBV3-1 to TRBJ2-7; D is ambiguous. Trimming stripped 6 bases from V and 3 bases from J, with 9 bases between. The CDR3 contains 12 residues. The germline CDR1 and CDR2 sequences are LGHDT and YNNKEL (reference sequence). The CDR3 coding sequence is TGTGCCAGCAGTTCAAAGGGCTACGAGCAGTACTTC. Translating gives CASSSKGYEQYF.

The V and J genes are TRBV27 and TRBJ1-2; D is unresolved. Trimming shortened V by 5 bases and J by 0 bases, and 13 bases separated the two germline ends. In germline, CDR1 is MNHEY, CDR2 SMNVEV (reference sequence). The CDR3 loop spans 15 amino acids. The CDR3 nucleotides read TGTGCCAGCAGTCTCCGACGGAATACTAACTATGGCTACACCTTC. It translates to CASSLRRNTNYGYTF.

The chain uses TRBV10-3 and TRBJ1-2; D call uncertain. Germline assignment: CDR1 ENHRY and CDR2 SYGVKD. The CDR3 is 13 amino acids. V was pared by 3 bases and J by 2 bases, with 7 bases between. CDR3 DNA: TGTGCCATCAGTGATGGGCAGAACTATGGCTACACCTTC. Translation: CAISDGQNYGYTF.

The chain has TRBV23-1 and TRBJ2-7, with D possibly being TRBD2 (6 bases). TRBV23-1 is annotated as an ORF whose role is uncertain. V dropped 4 bases and J dropped 6 bases, with 13 bases sitting between them. This CDR3 comprises 13 residues. CDR3 sequence reads: CASSRPRTIEQYF. The CDR3 DNA is TGCGCCAGCAGTCGACCACGGACTATCGAGCAGTACTTC.

This clonotype has more than one count but fewer than ten. The rearrangement joins TRBV27 to TRBJ1-1; 8 nucleotides match TRBD1. Per germline, CDR1 MNHEY and CDR2 SMNVEV (reference sequence). There are 14 residues in the CDR3. Trimming took 3 bases from V and 1 from J; bases not matched to a gene: 1. In DNA, the CDR3 is TGTGCCAGCAGTTTCGGACAGGGGAACACTGAAGCTTTCTTT. This translates into CASSFGQGNTEAFF.

The genes are TRBV14 and TRBJ2-5; the match to TRBD2 covers 7 bases. Unmatched junction bases numbered 8, after V lost 0 bases and J lost 1 base. Germline assignment: CDR1 SGHDN and CDR2 FVKESK. The CDR3 contains 17 residues. In DNA, the CDR3 is TGTGCCAGCAGCCAAGAGGCAGCTAGCGGACTCCAAGAGACCCAGTACTTC. Translation: CASSQEAASGLQETQYF.

This chain uses TRBV15 with TRBJ1-1; the D gene is possibly TRBD1 (5 bases). Per germline, CDR1 LNHNV and CDR2 YYDKDF (reference sequence). Trimming left V 7 bases short and J 5 bases short, with 17 bases between. The CDR3 is 14 residues long. CDR3 in amino acids: CATTLGTRPTEAFF. The CDR3 DNA reads TGTGCCACCACTCTTGGGACCCGTCCTACTGAAGCTTTCTTT.

The chain has TRBV5-6 and TRBJ2-1; weak D call: TRBD2 (6 bases). The CDR3 runs 13 residues. The germline V gene has CDR1 SGHDT and CDR2 YYEEEE. V shed 6 bases and J shed 6 bases, with 13 bases lying between them. The CDR3 sequence: CASTAGGGNEQFF. The CDR3 DNA reads TGTGCCAGCACTGCTGGGGGAGGCAATGAGCAGTTCTTC.

The J gene is TRBJ2-1, the V gene TRBV27; D not resolved. The CDR3 has 15 residues. Germline CDR1 and CDR2: MNHEY and SMNVEV (reference sequence). Trimming removed 7 bases at V and 7 bases at J, with 20 bases between. DNA for the CDR3: TGTGCCAGCACTGACATCTCAGGAGAGAGGAATGAGCAGTTCTTC. Translation gives CASTDISGERNEQFF.

This chain uses TRBV7-8 with TRBJ2-5; TRBD2 matches 9 bases. With 2 bases clipped from V and 5 bases from J, the junction kept 3 bases outside the gene matches. The CDR3 consists of 14 residues. Germline values: CDR1 SGHVS, CDR2 FQNEAQ. CDR3 DNA: TGTGCCAGCAGCTTATGGACTAGCGATGAGACCCAGTACTTC. Encoded protein: CASSLWTSDETQYF. Full variable domain (rest looked up from reference TRBV7-8 and TRBJ2-5): GAGVSQSPRYKVAKRGQDVALRCDPISGHVSLFWYQQALGQGPEFLTYFQNEAQLDKSGLPSDRFFAERPEGSVSTLKIQRTQQEDSAVYLCASSLWTSDETQYFGPGTRLLVL.

The genes are TRBV12-3 or TRBV12-4 and TRBJ2-5; 7 bases line up with TRBD1. The length of the CDR3 is 13 residues. V lost 5 bases, J lost 0 bases, and 0 bases stayed unmatched. CDR3: CASSGTDQETQYF. CDR3 coding DNA: TGTGCCAGCAGTGGGACAGACCAAGAGACCCAGTACTTC.

The genes are TRBV9 and TRBJ2-6; TRBD1 matches 8 bases. The ends lost 0 bases at V and 4 bases at J; junction bases unmatched: 12. Germline V gene sequence: CDR1 SGDLS, CDR2 YYNGEE. This CDR3 comprises 19 residues. The DNA for the CDR3 is TGTGCCAGCAGCGTAGTAGCCGTTGACAGGGGTACAGGGGCCAACGTCCTGACTTTC. Its translation: CASSVVAVDRGTGANVLTF.

V usage is TRBV12-3 or TRBV12-4 and J usage is TRBJ1-2; D is perhaps TRBD1 (6 bases). The V end was cut by 6 bases, the J end by 8 bases, with 16 bases between. The CDR3 spans 13 residues. CDR3 sequence: CASRKQGNEGYTF. CDR3 DNA: TGTGCCAGCAGGAAACAGGGTAACGAAGGCTACACCTTC.

This chain connects TRBV28 to TRBJ2-6; no reliable D call. Per the germline V gene, CDR1 is MDHEN and CDR2 is SYDVKM. The CDR3 runs 14 residues. The V end was cut by 2 bases, the J end by 6 bases, with 8 bases between. The CDR3 nucleotides are TGTGCCAGCAGTTTACGGCAGACGGCCAACGTCCTGACTTTC. This gives the protein CASSLRQTANVLTF.

V gene TRBV3-1 combines with J gene TRBJ1-2, with unresolved D. CDR3 length equals 11 residues. Trimming cost V 8 bases and J 6 bases, with 10 bases left between them. From germline, CDR1 is LGHDT and CDR2 YNNKEL (reference sequence). CDR3 amino acids: CASWGVDGYTF. The CDR3 nucleotides are TGTGCCAGCTGGGGAGTGGATGGCTACACCTTC.

The chain joins TRBV3-1 to TRBJ2-7, with TRBD2 matching 7 bases. CDR1 and CDR2 (germline): LGHDT, YNNKEL (reference sequence). The CDR3 covers 16 residues. V dropped 2 bases and J dropped 0; count of bases not matched to a gene: 7. CDR3 nucleotides: TGTGCCAGCAGCCAAAAAAGCGGGATTCTCTCCTACGAGCAGTACTTC. It translates to CASSQKSGILSYEQYF.

The V gene is TRBV6-5, the J gene TRBJ2-5; D perhaps matches TRBD2 (6 bases). Germline V gene lookup returns CDR1 MNHEY and CDR2 SVGAGI. V lost 1 base and J lost 5, with 11 bases in between. This CDR3 has 14 amino acids. Here the CDR3 DNA reads TGTGCCAGCAGTTACTTGGCTGGGGGGGAGACCCAGTACTTC. This translates into CASSYLAGGETQYF.

This sequence joins TRBV11-1 and TRBJ1-2; no reliable D call. V lost 2 bases and J 4 bases, leaving 14 bases between the germline ends. This CDR3 spans 15 amino acids. Per the germline V gene, CDR1 is SGHAT and CDR2 is FQDESV (reference sequence). The CDR3, as DNA: TGTGCCAGCAGCTTAAACTCGGCGGCGGGCTATGGCTACACCTTC. It codes for CASSLNSAAGYGYTF. Drawing the rest from reference TRBV11-1 and TRBJ1-2, the complete variable domain is EAEVAQSPRYKITEKSQAVAFWCDPISGHATLYWYRQILGQGPELLVQFQDESVVDDSQLPKDRFSAERLKGVDSTLKIQPAELGDSAMYLCASSLNSAAGYGYTFGSGTRLTVV.

The chain combines TRBV7-8 with TRBJ2-4; TRBD2 is a possible D gene (5 bases). This CDR3 spans 15 amino acids. Per germline, CDR1 SGHVS and CDR2 FQNEAQ. Trimming cost V 5 bases and J 2 bases, with 13 bases left between them. CDR3 amino acids: CASSPSRVTKNIQYF. For the CDR3, the DNA is TGTGCCAGCAGCCCTAGCCGGGTGACCAAAAACATTCAGTACTTC.

This clonotype was recorded a few times. The CDR3 protein is CASSPHQETQYF. CDR3 bases: TGTGCCAGCAGTCCACATCAAGAGACCCAGTACTTC. This chain joins TRBV12-3 or TRBV12-4 and TRBJ2-5; D not certain. V was shortened by 5 bases and J by 2 bases, with 6 bases between the two germline ends. CDR3 size: 12 residues.